The rows below give T cell receptor beta chains drawn from one sample of a study of T cell responses to AZD1222 COVID-19 vaccine. Profiling relied on immunoSEQ multiplex PCR, and the TCRdb table lists in-frame clones only, not all of them. The data contain around 91,000 clones, approximately 90% of them singletons. Sequencing used peripheral blood, obtained 28 days after the second AZD1222 dose. Receptors were obtained from an adult who received the AZD1222 COVID-19 vaccine. Both conserved end residues are part of each CDR3. The order of the fields is V gene, CDR3 length, D gene, J gene, clone size, CDR3 protein, CDR3 DNA. The D gene is left open where the match is weak. Size is omitted from some rows. Given values are once, few, many or a class for expanded clones.

>TRBV28|12|.|TRBJ1-2|.
CASRRPVLGYTF
TGTGCCAGCAGGCGCCCCGTCCTCGGCTACACCTTC
>TRBV4-1|16|.|TRBJ1-5|.
CASSQYNDNSNQPQHF
TGCGCCAGCAGCCAATACAACGACAATAGCAATCAGCCCCAGCATTTT
>TRBV27|17|TRBD2|TRBJ2-6|.
CASTPSGGGSGANVLTF
TGTGCCAGCACACCCTCGGGGGGGGGCTCTGGGGCCAACGTCCTGACTTTC
>TRBV20-1|11|.|TRBJ2-7|few
CSANEFYEQYF
TGCAGTGCCAACGAGTTCTACGAGCAGTACTTC
>TRBV19|18|TRBD1|TRBJ2-1|.
CASSIGVTGASSYNEQFF
TGTGCCAGTAGTATAGGGGTAACAGGGGCGAGCTCCTACAATGAGCAGTTCTTC
>TRBV3-1/TRBV3-2|14|.|TRBJ1-1|.
CASSSWGENTEAFF
TGTGCCAGCAGCTCATGGGGGGAGAACACTGAAGCTTTCTTT
>TRBV5-1|14|.|TRBJ2-1|.
CASSLGDPGNEQFF
TGCGCCAGCAGCTTGGGGGACCCGGGCAATGAGCAGTTCTTC
>TRBV11-1|14|.|TRBJ1-1|.
CASSRNRDGTEAFF
TGTGCCAGCAGCCGGAACAGGGACGGAACTGAAGCTTTCTTT
>TRBV19|13|.|TRBJ2-7|once
CASGRDTTYEQYF
TGTGCCAGTGGTCGGGACACCACCTACGAGCAGTACTTC
>TRBV5-1|16|TRBD2|TRBJ2-7|.
CASSLKNYGRAGEQYF
TGCGCCAGCAGCCTCAAAAACTATGGGAGGGCGGGCGAGCAGTACTTC
>TRBV12-3/TRBV12-4|13|.|TRBJ1-2|.
CASRSWGTYGYTF
TGTGCCAGCAGGAGCTGGGGGACCTATGGCTACACCTTC
>TRBV9|15|.|TRBJ2-3|.
CASSVAGGSTDTQYF
TGTGCCAGCAGCGTAGCGGGTGGGAGCACAGATACGCAGTATTTT
>TRBV7-9|17|.|TRBJ2-1|.
CASSLLGRPSSYNEQFF
TGTGCCAGCAGCTTATTGGGCAGACCGAGCTCCTACAATGAGCAGTTCTTC
>TRBV19|15|.|TRBJ1-5|.
CASSIEGWGNQPQHF
TGTGCCAGTAGTATAGAAGGGTGGGGCAATCAGCCCCAGCATTTT
>TRBV19|14|.|TRBJ1-5|few
CASSPPGGNQPQHF
TGTGCCAGTAGTCCGCCAGGGGGCAATCAGCCCCAGCATTTT
>TRBV24-1|18|TRBD2|TRBJ2-7|.
CATSDPRGPASGKYEQYF
TGTGCCACCAGTGATCCCCGCGGCCCGGCTAGCGGAAAGTACGAGCAGTACTTC
>TRBV13|14|.|TRBJ2-1|.
CASSRGEPNNEQFF
TGTGCCAGCAGCCGGGGAGAGCCTAACAATGAGCAGTTCTTC
>TRBV29-1|14|TRBD2|TRBJ2-1|.
CSVVAGASYNEQFF
TGCAGCGTTGTAGCGGGAGCGTCCTACAATGAGCAGTTCTTC
>TRBV10-3|15|TRBD2|TRBJ2-7|.
CAISGSSGRSYEQYF
TGTGCCATCAGTGGGTCTAGCGGGAGATCCTACGAGCAGTACTTC
>TRBV18|14|TRBD1|TRBJ2-7|once
CASSSTGTGNEQYF
TGTGCCAGCTCATCCACCGGGACAGGGAACGAGCAGTACTTC
>TRBV14|15|.|TRBJ2-5|.
CASSRYDGVQETQYF
TGTGCCAGCAGCCGGTACGACGGAGTACAAGAGACCCAGTACTTC
>TRBV3-1/TRBV3-2|16|.|TRBJ1-1|.
CASSQRPGGENTEAFF
TGTGCCAGCAGCCAGAGGCCGGGAGGGGAGAACACTGAAGCTTTCTTT
>TRBV5-4|16|TRBD1|TRBJ2-7|.
CASSRPHGQGAYEQYF
TGTGCCAGCAGCCGCCCGCATGGACAGGGGGCCTACGAGCAGTACTTC
>TRBV27|16|TRBD1|TRBJ1-5|.
CASRGQGLYGNQPQHF
TGTGCCAGCAGAGGACAGGGGCTATACGGAAATCAGCCCCAGCATTTT